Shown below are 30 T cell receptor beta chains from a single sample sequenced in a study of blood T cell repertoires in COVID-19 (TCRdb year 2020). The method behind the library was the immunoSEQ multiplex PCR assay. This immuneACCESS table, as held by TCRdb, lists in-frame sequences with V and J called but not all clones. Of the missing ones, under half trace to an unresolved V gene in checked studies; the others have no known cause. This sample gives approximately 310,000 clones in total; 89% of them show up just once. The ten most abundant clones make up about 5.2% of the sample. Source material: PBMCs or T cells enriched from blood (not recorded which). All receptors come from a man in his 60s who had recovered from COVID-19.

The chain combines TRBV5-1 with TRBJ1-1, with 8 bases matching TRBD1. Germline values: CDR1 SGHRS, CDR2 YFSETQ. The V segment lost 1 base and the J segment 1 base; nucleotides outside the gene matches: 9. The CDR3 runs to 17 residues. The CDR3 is CASSLIHSDRGNTEAFF. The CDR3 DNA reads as TGCGCCAGCAGCTTGATCCATTCCGACAGGGGGAACACTGAAGCTTTCTTT.

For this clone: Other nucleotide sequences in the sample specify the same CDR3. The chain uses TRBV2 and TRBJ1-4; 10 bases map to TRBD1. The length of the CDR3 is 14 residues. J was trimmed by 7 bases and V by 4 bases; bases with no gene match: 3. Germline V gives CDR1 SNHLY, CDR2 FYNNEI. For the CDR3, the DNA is TGTGCCAGCAGTGGACAGGGGGCAGGTGAAAAACTGTTTTTT. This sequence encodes CASSGQGAGEKLFF.

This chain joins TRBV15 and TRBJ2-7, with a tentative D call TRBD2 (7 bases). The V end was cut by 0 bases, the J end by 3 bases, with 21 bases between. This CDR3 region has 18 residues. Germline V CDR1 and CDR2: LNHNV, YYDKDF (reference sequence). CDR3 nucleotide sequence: TGTGCCACCAGCAGAGATTCGAGCGGGGCAGGGGCGGACTACGAGCAGTACTTC. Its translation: CATSRDSSGAGADYEQYF.

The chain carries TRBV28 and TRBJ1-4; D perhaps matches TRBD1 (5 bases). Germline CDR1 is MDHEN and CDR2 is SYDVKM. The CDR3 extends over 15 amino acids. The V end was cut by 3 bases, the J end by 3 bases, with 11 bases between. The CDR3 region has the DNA TGTGCCAGCAGTTTTAGGGGCCCCGCTAATGAAAAACTGTTTTTT. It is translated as CASSFRGPANEKLFF.

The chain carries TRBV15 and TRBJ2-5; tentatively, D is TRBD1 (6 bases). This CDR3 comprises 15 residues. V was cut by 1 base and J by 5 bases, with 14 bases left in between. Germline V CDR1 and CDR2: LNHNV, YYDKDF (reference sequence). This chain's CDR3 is CATSRGTGQSETQYF. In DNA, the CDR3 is TGTGCCACCAGCAGAGGTACAGGGCAATCGGAGACCCAGTACTTC.

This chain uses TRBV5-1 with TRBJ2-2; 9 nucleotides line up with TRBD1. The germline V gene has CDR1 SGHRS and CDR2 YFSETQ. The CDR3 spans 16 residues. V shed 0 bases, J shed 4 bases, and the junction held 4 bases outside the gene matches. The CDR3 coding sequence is TGCGCCAGCAGCTTGGGACAGGGGGGCGTCACCGGGGAGCTGTTTTTT. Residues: CASSLGQGGVTGELFF.

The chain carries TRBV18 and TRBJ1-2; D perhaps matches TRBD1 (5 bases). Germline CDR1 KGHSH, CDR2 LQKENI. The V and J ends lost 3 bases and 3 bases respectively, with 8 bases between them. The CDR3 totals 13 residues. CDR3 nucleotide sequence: TGTGCCAGCTCACCCGAAGGGGACTATGGCTACACCTTC. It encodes CASSPEGDYGYTF. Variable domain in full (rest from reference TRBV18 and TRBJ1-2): NAGVMQNPRHLVRRRGQEARLRCSPMKGHSHVYWYRQLPEEGLKFMVYLQKENIIDESGMPKERFSAEFPKEGPSILRIQQVVRGDSAAYFCASSPEGDYGYTFGSGTRLTVV.

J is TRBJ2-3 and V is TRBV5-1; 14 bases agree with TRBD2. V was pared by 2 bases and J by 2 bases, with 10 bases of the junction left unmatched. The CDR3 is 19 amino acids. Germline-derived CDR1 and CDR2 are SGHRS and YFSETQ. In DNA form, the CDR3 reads TGCGCCAGCAGCTTAGGGACTAGCGGGAGTGGGTACTTCACAGATACGCAGTATTTT. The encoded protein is CASSLGTSGSGYFTDTQYF.

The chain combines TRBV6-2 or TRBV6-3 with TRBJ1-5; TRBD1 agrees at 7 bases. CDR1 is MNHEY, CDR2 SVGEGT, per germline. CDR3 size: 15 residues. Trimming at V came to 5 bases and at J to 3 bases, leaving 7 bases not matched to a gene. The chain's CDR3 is CASSAGTVFNQPQHF. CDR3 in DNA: TGTGCCAGCAGTGCCGGGACAGTCTTCAATCAGCCCCAGCATTTT.

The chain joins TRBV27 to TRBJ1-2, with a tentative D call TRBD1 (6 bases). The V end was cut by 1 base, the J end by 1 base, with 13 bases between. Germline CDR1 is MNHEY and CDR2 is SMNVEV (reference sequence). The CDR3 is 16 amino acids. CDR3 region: CASSLFGGPLNYGYTF. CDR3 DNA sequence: TGTGCCAGCAGTTTATTTGGGGGCCCCCTTAACTATGGCTACACCTTC.

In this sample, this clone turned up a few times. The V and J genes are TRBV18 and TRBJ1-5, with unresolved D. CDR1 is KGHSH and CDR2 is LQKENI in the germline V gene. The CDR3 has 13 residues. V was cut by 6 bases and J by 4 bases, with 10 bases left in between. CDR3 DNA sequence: TGTGCCAGCTCGGGCAGCATTAATCAGCCCCAGCATTTT. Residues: CASSGSINQPQHF. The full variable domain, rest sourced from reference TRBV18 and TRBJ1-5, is NAGVMQNPRHLVRRRGQEARLRCSPMKGHSHVYWYRQLPEEGLKFMVYLQKENIIDESGMPKERFSAEFPKEGPSILRIQQVVRGDSAAYFCASSGSINQPQHFGDGTRLSIL.

CDR3 in amino acids: CASSYRGGGQPQHF. The CDR3 DNA is TGTGCCAGCAGCTACAGGGGAGGTGGGCAGCCCCAGCATTTT. This chain uses TRBV6-5 with TRBJ1-5; 7 nucleotides match TRBD1. Germline CDR1 is MNHEY and CDR2 is SVGAGI. This CDR3 comprises 14 residues. V dropped 6 bases and J dropped 7; count of bases not matched to a gene: 9.

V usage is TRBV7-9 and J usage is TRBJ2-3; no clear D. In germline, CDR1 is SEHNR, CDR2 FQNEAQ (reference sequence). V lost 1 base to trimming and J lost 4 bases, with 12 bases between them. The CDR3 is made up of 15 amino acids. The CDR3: CASSLGPSAADTQYF. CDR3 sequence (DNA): TGTGCCAGCAGCTTAGGGCCAAGCGCGGCAGATACGCAGTATTTT.

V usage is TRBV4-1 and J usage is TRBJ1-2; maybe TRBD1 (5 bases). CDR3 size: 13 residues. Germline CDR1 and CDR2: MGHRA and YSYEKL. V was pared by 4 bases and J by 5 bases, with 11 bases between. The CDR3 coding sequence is TGCGCCAGCAGCCCGGGGGGGAGGTATGGCTACACCTTC. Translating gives CASSPGGRYGYTF.

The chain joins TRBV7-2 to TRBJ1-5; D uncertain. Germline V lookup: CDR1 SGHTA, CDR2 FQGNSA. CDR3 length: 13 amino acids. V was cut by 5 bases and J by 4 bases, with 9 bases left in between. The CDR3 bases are TGTGCCAGCAGCCGACAAGAGAATCAGCCCCAGCATTTT. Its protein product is CASSRQENQPQHF.

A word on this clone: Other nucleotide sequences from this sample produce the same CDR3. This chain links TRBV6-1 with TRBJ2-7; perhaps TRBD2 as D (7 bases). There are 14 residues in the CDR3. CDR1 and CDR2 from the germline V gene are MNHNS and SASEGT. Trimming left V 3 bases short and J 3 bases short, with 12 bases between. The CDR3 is CASSEGGGSYEQYF. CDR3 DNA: TGTGCCAGCAGTGAGGGGGGCGGGAGCTACGAGCAGTACTTC.

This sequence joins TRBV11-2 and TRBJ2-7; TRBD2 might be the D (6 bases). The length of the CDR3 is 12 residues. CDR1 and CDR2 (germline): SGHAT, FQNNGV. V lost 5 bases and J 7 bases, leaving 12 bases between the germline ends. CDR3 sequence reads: CASSPPAGEQYF. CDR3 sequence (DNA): TGTGCCAGCAGCCCCCCCGCGGGAGAGCAGTACTTC.

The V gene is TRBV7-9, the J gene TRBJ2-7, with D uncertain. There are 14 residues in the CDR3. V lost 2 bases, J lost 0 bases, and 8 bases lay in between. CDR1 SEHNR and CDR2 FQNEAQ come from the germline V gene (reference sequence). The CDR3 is CASSLFPISYEQYF. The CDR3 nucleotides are TGTGCCAGCAGCTTATTTCCAATCTCCTACGAGCAGTACTTC.

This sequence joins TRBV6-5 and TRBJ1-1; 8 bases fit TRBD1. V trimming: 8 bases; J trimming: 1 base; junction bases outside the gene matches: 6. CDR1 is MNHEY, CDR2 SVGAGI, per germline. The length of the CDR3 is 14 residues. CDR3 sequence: CASGLDRGNTEAFF. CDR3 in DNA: TGTGCCAGCGGCTTAGACAGGGGGAACACTGAAGCTTTCTTT.

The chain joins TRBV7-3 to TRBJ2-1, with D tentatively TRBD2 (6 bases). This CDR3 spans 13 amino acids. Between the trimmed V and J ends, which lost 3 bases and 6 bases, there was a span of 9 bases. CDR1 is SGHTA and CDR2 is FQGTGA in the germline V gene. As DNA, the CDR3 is TGTGCCAGCAGCTTGATACTAGCCAATGAGCAGTTCTTC. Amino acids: CASSLILANEQFF. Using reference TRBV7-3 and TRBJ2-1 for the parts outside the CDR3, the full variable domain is GAGVSQTPSNKVTEKGKYVELRCDPISGHTALYWYRQSLGQGPEFLIYFQGTGAADDSGLPNDRFFAVRPEGSVSTLKIQRTERGDSAVYLCASSLILANEQFFGPGTRLTVL.

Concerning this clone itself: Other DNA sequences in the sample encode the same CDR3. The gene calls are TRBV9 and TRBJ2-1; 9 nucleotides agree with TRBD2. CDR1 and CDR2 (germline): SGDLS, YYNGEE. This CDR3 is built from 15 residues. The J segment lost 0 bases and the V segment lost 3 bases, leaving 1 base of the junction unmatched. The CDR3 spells CASSGSGSSYNEQFF. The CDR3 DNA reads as TGTGCCAGCAGCGGTAGCGGGAGCTCCTACAATGAGCAGTTCTTC.

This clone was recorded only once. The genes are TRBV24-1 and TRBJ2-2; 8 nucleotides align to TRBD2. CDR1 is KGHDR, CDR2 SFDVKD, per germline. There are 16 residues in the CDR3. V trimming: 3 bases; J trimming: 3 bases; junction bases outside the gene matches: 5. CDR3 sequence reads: CATSDPGLGDTGELFF. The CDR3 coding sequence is TGTGCCACCAGTGATCCGGGACTAGGTGACACCGGGGAGCTGTTTTTT.

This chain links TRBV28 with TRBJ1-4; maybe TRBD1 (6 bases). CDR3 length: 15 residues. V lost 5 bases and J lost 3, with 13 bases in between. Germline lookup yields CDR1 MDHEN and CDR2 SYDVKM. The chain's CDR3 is CASSPNRVPNEKLFF. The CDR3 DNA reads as TGTGCCAGCAGTCCCAACAGGGTTCCTAATGAAAAACTGTTTTTT.

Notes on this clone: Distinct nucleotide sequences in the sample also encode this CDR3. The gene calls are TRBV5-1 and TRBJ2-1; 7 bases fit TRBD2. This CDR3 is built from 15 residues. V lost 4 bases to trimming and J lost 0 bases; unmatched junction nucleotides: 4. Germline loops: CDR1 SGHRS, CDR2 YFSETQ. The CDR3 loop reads CASSLAVPSYNEQFF. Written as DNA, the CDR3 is TGCGCCAGCAGCCTAGCGGTCCCCTCCTACAATGAGCAGTTCTTC.

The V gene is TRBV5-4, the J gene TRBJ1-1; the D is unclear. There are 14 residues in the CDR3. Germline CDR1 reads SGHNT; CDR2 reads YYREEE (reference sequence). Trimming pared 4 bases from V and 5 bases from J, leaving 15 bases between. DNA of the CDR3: TGTGCCAGCAGCCCGGGGTTTTGGAGTACTGAAGCTTTCTTT. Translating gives CASSPGFWSTEAFF.

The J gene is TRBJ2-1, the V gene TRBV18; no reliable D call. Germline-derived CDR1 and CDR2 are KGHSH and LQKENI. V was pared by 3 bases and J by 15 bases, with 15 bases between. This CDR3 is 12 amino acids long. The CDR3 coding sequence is TGTGCCAGCTCACCCCCCACTGAGGATATGTTCTTC. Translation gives CASSPPTEDMFF.

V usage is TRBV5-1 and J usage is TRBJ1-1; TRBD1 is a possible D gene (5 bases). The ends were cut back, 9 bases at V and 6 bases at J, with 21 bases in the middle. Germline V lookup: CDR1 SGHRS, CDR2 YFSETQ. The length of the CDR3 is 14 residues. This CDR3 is CATHGGTQEAEAFF. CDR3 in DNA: TGCGCCACCCACGGGGGTACCCAGGAGGCTGAAGCTTTCTTT.

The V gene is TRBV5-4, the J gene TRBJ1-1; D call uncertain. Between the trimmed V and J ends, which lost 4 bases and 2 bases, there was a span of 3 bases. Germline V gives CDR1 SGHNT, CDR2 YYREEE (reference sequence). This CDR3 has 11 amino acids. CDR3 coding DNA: TGTGCCAGCAGCCTCAACACTGAAGCTTTCTTT. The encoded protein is CASSLNTEAFF. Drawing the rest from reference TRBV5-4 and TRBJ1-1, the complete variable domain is ETGVTQSPTHLIKTRGQQVTLRCSSQSGHNTVSWYQQALGQGPQFIFQYYREEENGRGNFPPRFSGLQFPNYSSELNVNALELDDSALYLCASSLNTEAFFGQGTRLTVV.

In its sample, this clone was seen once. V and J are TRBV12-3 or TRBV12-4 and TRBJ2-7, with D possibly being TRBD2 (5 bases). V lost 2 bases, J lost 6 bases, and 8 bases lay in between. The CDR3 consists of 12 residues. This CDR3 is CASSLRGTEQYF. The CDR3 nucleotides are TGTGCCAGCAGTTTACGGGGAACCGAGCAGTACTTC.

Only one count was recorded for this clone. Here the CDR3 DNA reads TGTGCCAGCCCCCTGGGGCGGGACAGGGATGAGCAGTTCTTC. This gives the protein CASPLGRDRDEQFF. The chain uses TRBV2 and TRBJ2-1; 9 bases align to TRBD1. Germline V gives CDR1 SNHLY, CDR2 FYNNEI. The CDR3 has 14 amino acids. After removal of 8 bases from V and 8 bases from J, the junction contained 10 bases not matched to a gene.